This T cell receptor (beta chain) was sequenced for a study of early T cells in non-severe SARS-CoV-2 infection (TCRdb year 2021). Describing the broader study: Because TCR sequencing was done on bulk RNA from unsorted whole blood, the alpha and beta chains could not be paired. Results and caveats for the whole study, not just this receptor: VDJdb matching was skewed toward anti-spike CD8 responses and likely underestimated virus-specific expansions by missing private and CD4 specificities.

To prepare the library, 5' RACE was applied. The instrument was a NextSeq 500. In the TCR library protocol, unique molecular identifiers were attached to individual cDNA molecules to correct for PCR bias and sequencing error. Both TCR alpha and beta chains were sequenced, and tight co-correlation was observed between alpha and beta sequence abundances in each sample. The paper's processing steps were these. V gene, J gene and CDR3 annotation of TCR sequences was performed with Decombinator V4. Expanded TCRs were defined as changing significantly between any two time points under a Poisson model with p below 0.0001. Abundances of TCRs were expressed as counts per million after normalisation to the total number of TCRs sequenced in each sample. TRAV1-2 paired with TRAJ12, TRAJ20 or TRAJ33 defined MAIT TCRs, while TRAV10 paired with TRAJ18 defined iNKT TCRs. A search of VDJdb, accessed on 1 November 2021, was run for TCRs annotated to CMV, EBV and SARS-CoV-2, with TCRs annotated for multiple antigens excluded. TCRdb trimmed the raw reads at Q25, called clones with MiXCR and kept productive beta chains. Rows merge per CDR3 protein into single entries with the most common DNA and genes. These V and J calls originate from TCRdb's pipeline instead of the authors' own analysis. This sample holds about 50,000 distinct CDR3 sequences; around 6.4% were observed only once. The ten largest clones take up roughly 6.9% of the sample.

Set within a cohort of healthcare workers in London, UK, this nested case-control study involved weekly PCR testing of nasopharyngeal swabs along with blood sampling. Between 23 and 31 March 2020, the week of the UK lockdown, healthcare workers were enrolled and then followed up weekly for as long as 16 weeks. V and J lose 4 bases and 2 bases, and a span of 11 bases separates them. Including cysteine and phenylalanine, the CDR3 has 14 amino acids. This entry keeps only the CDR3 DNA: 42 bases, framed from base 1. Per the germline V gene (reference sequence), SEHNR is the CDR1 and FQNEAQ is the CDR2. This clonotype came up many times. Its target antigen remains unknown. No base quality information exists; no much larger clone differs at one position.

This sequence was found in an adult who was a healthcare worker with PCR-confirmed SARS-CoV-2 infection or an uninfected control (not recorded which). The rearranged segments are TRBV7-9 and TRBJ2-5; tentative D gene TRBD1, with 6 bases matching. The source material was whole blood, sampled at baseline. The CDR3 in this case is CASSYEGGQETQYF. The nucleotide sequence reads as follows: TGTGCCAGCAGCTACGAAGGGGGACAAGAGACCCAGTACTTC.